This TCR beta chain was sequenced in a study of cytomegalovirus exposure and HLA in healthy donors. The study's findings and limits: Later work found most CMV-associated TCR beta chains apparently HLA-restricted.

As regards this clone: Its matching antigen is unknown.

In the PCR, 60 Vbeta and 13 Jbeta primers were used. Method: immunoSEQ multiplex PCR; TCRdb's copy keeps in-frame clones and lacks some. The sample has 120,000 or so clones; approximately 75% are singletons. This CDR3 region has 12 residues. Per germline, CDR1 ENHRY and CDR2 SYGVKD. V shed 5 bases and J shed 2 bases, with 7 bases lying between them. The sequencing input was PBMCs. This TCR came from a man aged 40-50 years in good health and CMV-seronegative. The rearrangement links TRBV10-3 to TRBJ2-7; unclear D gene. The CDR3 region is CAISSLTYEQYF. The CDR3 DNA follows: TGTGCCATCAGTTCCTTAACCTACGAGCAGTACTTC.